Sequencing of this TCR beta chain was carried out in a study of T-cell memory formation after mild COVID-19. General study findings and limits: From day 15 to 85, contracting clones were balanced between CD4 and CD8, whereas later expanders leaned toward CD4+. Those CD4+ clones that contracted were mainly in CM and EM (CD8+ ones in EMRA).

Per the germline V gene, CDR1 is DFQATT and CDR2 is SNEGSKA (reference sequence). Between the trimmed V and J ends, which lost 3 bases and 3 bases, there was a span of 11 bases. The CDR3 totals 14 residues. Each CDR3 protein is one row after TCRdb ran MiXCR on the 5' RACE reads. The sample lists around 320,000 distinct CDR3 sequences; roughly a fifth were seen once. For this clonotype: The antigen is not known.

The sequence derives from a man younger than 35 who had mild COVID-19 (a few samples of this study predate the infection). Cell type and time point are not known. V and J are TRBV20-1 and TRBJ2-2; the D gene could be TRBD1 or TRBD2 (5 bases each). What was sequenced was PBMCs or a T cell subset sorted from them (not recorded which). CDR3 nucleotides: TGCAGTGCTAGTGAGGGACGGGACACCGGGGAGCTGTTTTTT. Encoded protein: CSASEGRDTGELFF.